Below, 31 T cell receptor beta chains from the same sample are listed, as sequenced in a study of control samples from healthy donors and cancer patients (dated by TCRdb to between 2020 and 2021). The method was the immunoSEQ multiplex PCR assay. The table comes from immuneACCESS by way of TCRdb, which keeps in-frame sequences with V and J called. Part of the clones is missing from these tables; in studies checked, under half for an unresolved V gene and the rest for unknown reasons. The sample includes some 160,000 clones, with about 94% observed a single time. The ten largest clones represent under 8.5% of the sample. The material sequenced was blood. The origin of the receptors is a woman in her thirties or forties in good health.

The V call is TRBV25-1, the J call TRBJ2-5; D unresolved. There are 11 residues in the CDR3. Germline loops: CDR1 MGHDK, CDR2 SYGVNS. Trimming took off 7 bases at V and 5 bases at J, with 8 bases between the two ends. The CDR3: CASTEGETQYF. The CDR3 bases are TGTGCCAGCACCGAAGGGGAGACCCAGTACTTC.

The rearrangement uses TRBV25-1 and TRBJ2-1, with D possibly called TRBD1 or TRBD2 (5 bases each). Germline assignment: CDR1 MGHDK and CDR2 SYGVNS. This CDR3 comprises 16 residues. The V end lost 3 bases, the J end lost 13 bases, and 25 bases lay between the germline ends. This CDR3 is CASSDLGVWGKDRQFF. Written as DNA, the CDR3 is TGTGCCAGCAGTGATTTAGGGGTCTGGGGGAAAGATCGTCAGTTCTTC.

The V call is TRBV5-8, the J call TRBJ1-6; TRBD1 matches at 7 bases. V was clipped by 4 bases and J by 0 bases; unmatched bases: 4. CDR3 size: 16 residues. The germline gives CDR1 SGHTS, CDR2 YDEGEE. DNA of the CDR3: TGTGCCAGCAGCACGGACAGGAGCTCCTATAATTCACCCCTCCACTTT. Translation: CASSTDRSSYNSPLHF.

This clone was picked up one time. The V and J genes are TRBV7-8 and TRBJ2-1, with 7 positions matching TRBD2. Trimming removed 5 bases from V and 12 bases from J; junction bases left unmatched: 4. Germline-derived CDR1 and CDR2 are SGHVS and FQNEAQ. There are 11 residues in the CDR3. CDR3 DNA sequence: TGTGCCAGCAGCACGCGGGGGAGGCAGTTCTTC. Its protein product is CASSTRGRQFF.

The rearrangement uses TRBV5-1 and TRBJ1-1; no clear D gene. V was cut by 0 bases and J by 3 bases, with 15 bases left in between. The germline V gene encodes CDR1 SGHRS and CDR2 YFSETQ. The CDR3 is 16 amino acids. The CDR3 sequence is CASSLVWPTGDTEAFF. The CDR3 DNA follows: TGCGCCAGCAGCTTGGTTTGGCCCACGGGAGACACTGAAGCTTTCTTT.

The gene calls are TRBV7-9 and TRBJ1-2, with 10 bases matching TRBD1. Germline CDR1 is SEHNR and CDR2 is FQNEAQ (reference sequence). This CDR3 contains 14 residues. With V trimmed by 4 bases and J by 7 bases, 6 bases remained unmatched. CDR3 DNA: TGTGCCAGCAGCTCGACAGGGGGCGTGAGTGGCTACACCTTC. Protein: CASSSTGGVSGYTF.

CDR3 amino acids: CASSQEGLNYGYTF. CDR3 nucleotide sequence: TGCGCCAGCAGCCAGGAGGGACTGAACTATGGCTACACCTTC. V and J are TRBV4-3 and TRBJ1-2; a weak D match, TRBD1 (5 bases). The germline V gene encodes CDR1 LGHNA and CDR2 YSLEER. Trimming pared 3 bases from V and 2 bases from J, leaving 10 bases between. The CDR3 has 14 residues.

The chain links TRBV7-2 to TRBJ1-6; 7 positions agree with TRBD1. Germline values: CDR1 SGHTA, CDR2 FQGNSA. The V segment lost 9 bases and the J segment 3 bases; nucleotides outside the gene matches: 20. This CDR3 has 19 amino acids. The CDR3 loop is CASHTGTAYRGYYNSPLHF. In DNA, the CDR3 is TGTGCCAGTCATACTGGGACAGCGTATAGGGGTTACTATAATTCACCCCTCCACTTT.

J is TRBJ1-2 and V is TRBV19; D not certain. Deletions cut 3 bases from V and 9 bases from J, with 17 bases between. The CDR3 is 14 amino acids. Germline CDR1 and CDR2: LNHDA and SQIVND (reference sequence). The DNA of the CDR3 is TGTGCCAGTAGTATTTCGGTGGCTGCTCTGCGCTACACCTTC. It yields the protein CASSISVAALRYTF. Supplemented by reference TRBV19 and TRBJ1-2, the full variable domain reads DGGITQSPKYLFRKEGQNVTLSCEQNLNHDAMYWYRQDPGQGLRLIYYSQIVNDFQKGDIAEGYSVSREKKESFPLTVTSAQKNPTAFYLCASSISVAALRYTFGSGTRLTVV.

The CDR3 loop is CASSPGGGYEQFF. Here the CDR3 DNA reads TGTGCCAGCAGCCCGGGGGGGGGTTATGAGCAGTTCTTC. This rearrangement joins TRBV6-5 to TRBJ2-1, with TRBD2 identical over 8 bases. Germline V gives CDR1 MNHEY, CDR2 SVGAGI. The CDR3 length is 13 residues. The V gene end was trimmed by 6 bases and the J gene end by 8 bases; junction bases not matched to a gene: 6.

This chain joins TRBV7-9 and TRBJ1-2; D not certain. Germline loops: CDR1 SEHNR, CDR2 FQNEAQ (reference sequence). Trimming shortened V by 2 bases and J by 3 bases, and 7 bases separated the two germline ends. The CDR3 runs to 13 residues. CDR3 amino acids: CASSLSGYYGYTF. The CDR3, as DNA: TGTGCCAGCAGCTTATCAGGTTACTATGGCTACACCTTC.

This chain uses TRBV5-6 with TRBJ1-2; 7 bases are shared with TRBD1. Germline assignment: CDR1 SGHDT and CDR2 YYEEEE. Losses at the gene ends were 4 bases for V and 5 bases for J; bases not matched to a gene: 11. This CDR3 is 15 amino acids long. The CDR3 loop is CASSPSTGSEYGYTF. CDR3 bases: TGTGCCAGCAGCCCCTCGACAGGGTCTGAATATGGCTACACCTTC.

CDR3 sequence: CASSLGGNPTSPLHF. In DNA, the CDR3 is TGTGCCAGCAGCTTGGGAGGGAACCCCACATCACCCCTCCACTTT. The rearrangement links TRBV5-4 to TRBJ1-6; D is unresolved. CDR1 is SGHNT and CDR2 is YYREEE in the germline V gene (reference sequence). CDR3 length: 15 residues. V lost 0 bases and J lost 10, with 14 bases in between.

V and J are TRBV30 and TRBJ1-5; D is perhaps TRBD1 (5 bases). The V gene lost 2 bases and the J gene lost 4 bases, with 12 bases spanning the gap. Germline CDR1 and CDR2: GTSNPN and SVGIG (reference sequence). The CDR3 runs to 14 residues. DNA of the CDR3: TGTGCCTGGAGTTCCGGGACGTTTAATCAGCCCCAGCATTTT. It specifies CAWSSGTFNQPQHF. The whole variable domain, filled in from reference TRBV30 and TRBJ1-5, reads SQTIHQWPATLVQPVGSPLSLECTVEGTSNPNLYWYRQAAGRGLQLLFYSVGIGQISSEVPQNLSASRPQDRQFILSSKKLLLSDSGFYLCAWSSGTFNQPQHFGDGTRLSIL.

The V and J genes are TRBV5-4 and TRBJ1-1; D ambiguous. In germline, CDR1 is SGHNT, CDR2 YYREEE (reference sequence). V dropped 6 bases and J dropped 4 bases, with 16 bases sitting between them. The CDR3 has 14 amino acids. The CDR3 DNA follows: TGTGCCAGCACCCCCCGAGGTGGGAGCACTGAAGCTTTCTTT. Residues: CASTPRGGSTEAFF.

The CDR3 sequence: CASSPGTGYNSPLHF. CDR3 coding DNA: TGTGCCAGCAGTCCGGGGACAGGGTATAATTCACCCCTCCACTTT. The J gene is TRBJ1-6, the V gene TRBV27; 9 bases line up with TRBD1. Germline CDR1 MNHEY, CDR2 SMNVEV (reference sequence). V was clipped by 5 bases and J by 4 bases; unmatched bases: 3. This CDR3 spans 15 amino acids.

The chain recombines TRBV15 with TRBJ1-1, with unresolved D. Between the trimmed V and J ends, which lost 0 bases and 6 bases, there was a span of 8 bases. The CDR3 loop spans 13 amino acids. Germline V gene lookup returns CDR1 LNHNV and CDR2 YYDKDF (reference sequence). The CDR3: CATSRDQSSEAFF. The CDR3, as DNA: TGTGCCACCAGCAGAGATCAATCCTCTGAAGCTTTCTTT.

The gene calls are TRBV6-7 and TRBJ2-3; possible D gene TRBD2, 6 bases. TRBV6-7 is placed among ORFs of uncertain function. V lost 10 bases, J lost 4 bases, and 15 bases lay in between. This CDR3 is 13 amino acids long. The DNA of the CDR3 is TGTGCCAACCAAGCGGGTGCCCCAGATACGCAGTATTTT. It encodes CANQAGAPDTQYF.

This chain connects TRBV15 to TRBJ1-2; no reliable D call. CDR3 size: 16 residues. Germline values: CDR1 LNHNV, CDR2 YYDKDF (reference sequence). V lost 0 bases and J lost 5, with 16 bases in between. The DNA of the CDR3 is TGTGCCACCAGCAGAGATGTGGGCGGGAGGTATTATGGCTACACCTTC. Translated, it gives CATSRDVGGRYYGYTF. Using reference TRBV15 and TRBJ1-2 for the parts outside the CDR3, the full variable domain is DAMVIQNPRYQVTQFGKPVTLSCSQTLNHNVMYWYQQKSSQAPKLLFHYYDKDFNNEADTPDNFQSRRPNTSFCFLDIRSPGLGDTAMYLCATSRDVGGRYYGYTFGSGTRLTVV.

This chain joins TRBV10-2 and TRBJ2-1; 7 bases agree with TRBD2. Trimming cost V 5 bases and J 7 bases; bases outside gene matches: 5. CDR1 and CDR2 (germline): WSHSY, SAAADI. This CDR3 contains 13 residues. This CDR3 is CASSTGLLNEQFF. DNA for the CDR3: TGCGCCAGCAGTACGGGACTATTAAATGAGCAGTTCTTC.

The chain is built from TRBV7-9 and TRBJ1-4; D may be TRBD1 (5 bases). The CDR3 has 15 residues. V lost 3 bases to trimming and J lost 2 bases, with 10 bases between them. Germline V gives CDR1 SEHNR, CDR2 FQNEAQ (reference sequence). CDR3 coding DNA: TGTGCCAGCAGCTTGGGGGATCCGACTAATGAAAAACTGTTTTTT. This gives the protein CASSLGDPTNEKLFF.

This chain uses TRBV9 with TRBJ2-1, with D unresolved. V was clipped by 1 base and J by 10 bases, with 18 bases between them. The CDR3 has 15 amino acids. Germline V gives CDR1 SGDLS, CDR2 YYNGEE. DNA of the CDR3: TGTGCCAGCAGCGTACAGGCCCTGCAGCTAGGGGAGCAGTTCTTC. Translating it yields CASSVQALQLGEQFF.

This chain connects TRBV13 to TRBJ1-1; possibly TRBD1 for D (5 bases). V was pared by 7 bases and J by 1 base, with 13 bases between. Germline CDR1 PRHDT, CDR2 FYEKMQ (reference sequence). The CDR3 is 14 amino acids. DNA of the CDR3: TGTGCCAGCACGCGGGGCCAGAGGAACACTGAAGCTTTCTTT. Amino acid sequence: CASTRGQRNTEAFF.

The gene calls are TRBV19 and TRBJ2-2; 13 bases agree with TRBD2. V shed 8 bases and J 7 bases; nucleotides not matched to a gene: 10. The CDR3 is 16 residues long. Germline CDR1 LNHDA, CDR2 SQIVND (reference sequence). The DNA for the CDR3 is TGTGCCAGTTCCAACCGACTAGCGGGAGGTGGCGGGGAGCTGTTTTTT. This sequence encodes CASSNRLAGGGGELFF.

This chain uses TRBV4-3 with TRBJ1-1, with D maybe TRBD1 (5 bases). CDR3 length equals 13 residues. Germline CDR1 reads LGHNA; CDR2 reads YSLEER. V lost 3 bases to trimming and J lost 2 bases, with 7 bases between them. CDR3 protein: CASSQTANTEAFF. The CDR3 DNA follows: TGCGCCAGCAGCCAGACAGCCAACACTGAAGCTTTCTTT.

This chain uses TRBV28 with TRBJ2-1; TRBD1 might be the D (6 bases). The CDR3 contains 17 residues. Trimming shortened V by 5 bases and J by 3 bases, and 20 bases separated the two germline ends. Per germline, CDR1 MDHEN and CDR2 SYDVKM. The CDR3 loop reads CASSTGQTLIIYNEQFF. The CDR3 DNA is TGTGCCAGCAGTACCGGACAGACCCTAATAATCTACAATGAGCAGTTCTTC.

The gene calls are TRBV19 and TRBJ1-1; possible D gene TRBD1, 5 bases. The CDR3 runs to 13 residues. In germline, CDR1 is LNHDA, CDR2 SQIVND (reference sequence). V lost 6 bases to trimming and J lost 4 bases, with 12 bases between them. The CDR3 region is CASSTTRGTEAFF. The CDR3, as DNA: TGTGCCAGTAGCACCACGAGGGGCACTGAAGCTTTCTTT.

V usage is TRBV3-1 (or the pseudogene TRBV3-2) and J usage is TRBJ1-2; TRBD1 is a possible D gene (6 bases). Trimming pared 0 bases from V and 2 bases from J, leaving 16 bases between. The CDR3 has 17 residues. The germline CDR1 and CDR2 sequences are LGHDT and YNNKEL (reference sequence). This CDR3 is CASSQDLATGFNYGYTF. The CDR3, as DNA: TGTGCCAGCAGCCAAGATCTGGCGACAGGATTCAACTATGGCTACACCTTC.

V gene TRBV11-2 combines with J gene TRBJ1-3; tentative D call: TRBD1 (5 bases). This CDR3 has 14 amino acids. In germline, CDR1 is SGHAT, CDR2 FQNNGV. Trimming shortened V by 1 base and J by 7 bases, and 11 bases separated the two germline ends. The CDR3 DNA sequence: TGTGCCAGCAGCTTAGTCCTGCGGGGCAACACCATATATTTT. Its translation: CASSLVLRGNTIYF.

The chain recombines TRBV5-4 with TRBJ2-1, with no clear D. CDR3 length: 13 amino acids. The germline V gene has CDR1 SGHNT and CDR2 YYREEE (reference sequence). Trimming left V 0 bases short and J 5 bases short, with 6 bases between. The CDR3 spells CASSLGPDNEQFF. The CDR3 region has the DNA TGTGCCAGCAGCTTGGGGCCAGACAATGAGCAGTTCTTC.

The chain joins TRBV9 to TRBJ2-7, with D unclear. V lost 4 bases, J lost 2 bases, and 13 bases lay in between. CDR1 SGDLS and CDR2 YYNGEE come from the germline V gene. The CDR3 length is 14 residues. The CDR3 reads CASSLLGTTYEQYF. The CDR3 region has the DNA TGTGCCAGCAGCCTCTTGGGTACCACCTACGAGCAGTACTTC.